One and the same sample provided the 25 T cell receptor beta chains below, sequenced in a study of neurological immune-mediated disorders. MiXCR was run by TCRdb on the 5' RACE reads, yielding one entry per CDR3 protein. The data show under 70,000 distinct CDR3 sequences, 24% seen once. The time point was: technical triplicate 2. Sequencing was done on a sample of PBMCs. The receptors here all came from a man between 60 and 70 years old with HTLV-1-associated myelopathy (HAM/TSP).

This clonotype has just a few counts. In DNA form, the CDR3 reads TGTGCCAGCAGCTTGACGGGTTACAATGAGCAGTTCTTC. Translating it yields CASSLTGYNEQFF. The gene calls are TRBV7-8 and TRBJ2-1; D gene uncertain. From germline, CDR1 is SGHVS and CDR2 FQNEAQ. The CDR3 contains 13 residues. The germline V and J ends were trimmed by 3 bases and 4 bases, with 7 bases remaining between them. The full variable domain, its missing parts supplied by reference TRBV7-8 and TRBJ2-1, is GAGVSQSPRYKVAKRGQDVALRCDPISGHVSLFWYQQALGQGPEFLTYFQNEAQLDKSGLPSDRFFAERPEGSVSTLKIQRTQQEDSAVYLCASSLTGYNEQFFGPGTRLTVL.

Many counts were recorded for this clonotype. The chain employs TRBV7-2 and TRBJ2-1; TRBD2 matches 8 bases. This CDR3 region has 15 residues. Looked up from germline, CDR1 is SGHTA and CDR2 is FQGNSA. V was clipped by 5 bases and J by 7 bases; unmatched bases: 10. The CDR3 DNA reads as TGTGCCAGCAGCCCGGGACTAGGTGGGTGGAATGAGCAGTTCTTC. It translates to CASSPGLGGWNEQFF.

This clonotype was counted many times. The J gene is TRBJ1-1, the V gene TRBV5-1; D is uncertain. Between the trimmed V and J ends, which lost 4 bases and 1 base, there was a span of 11 bases. The CDR3 covers 14 residues. The germline CDR1 and CDR2 sequences are SGHRS and YFSETQ. The CDR3 region is CASSPSSGNTEAFF. DNA for the CDR3: TGCGCCAGCAGCCCCTCGAGTGGGAACACTGAAGCTTTCTTT.

This clonotype was counted at least ten times. This sequence joins TRBV4-1 and TRBJ1-1; D is unclear. The CDR3 covers 15 residues. Germline V gene data show CDR1 as MGHRA and CDR2 as YSYEKL. Trimming pared 1 base from V and 0 bases from J, leaving 9 bases between. The CDR3 spells CASSQGHKLNTEAFF. The CDR3, as DNA: TGCGCCAGCAGCCAAGGACACAAACTGAACACTGAAGCTTTCTTT.

The sample holds many counts of this clonotype. The chain employs TRBV6-5 and TRBJ1-1, with 10 bases that match TRBD1. There are 14 residues in the CDR3. V was pared by 4 bases and J by 4 bases, with 3 bases of the junction left unmatched. In germline, CDR1 is MNHEY, CDR2 SVGAGI. The CDR3 reads CASSSGTGVTEAFF. In DNA, the CDR3 is TGTGCCAGCAGTTCGGGGACAGGGGTCACTGAAGCTTTCTTT.

V and J are TRBV20-1 and TRBJ2-1; 11 bases fit TRBD2. V was pared by 3 bases and J by 7 bases, with 8 bases of the junction left unmatched. Germline lookup yields CDR1 DFQATT and CDR2 SNEGSKA (reference sequence). The CDR3 extends over 15 amino acids. The CDR3 nucleotides are TGCAGTGCTAGCATAAGACTAGCGGGGAAGAATGAGCAGTTCTTC. Residues: CSASIRLAGKNEQFF.

This clonotype has more than one count but fewer than ten. One end of the junction varies from germline; a read error may be responsible. The chain links TRBV5-1 to TRBJ2-5; D is ambiguous. Germline V CDR1 and CDR2: SGHRS, YFSETQ. The CDR3 length is 13 residues. CDR3 sequence reads: CAISLAGEWTQYF. CDR3 bases: TGCGCCATCAGCCTCGCCGGTGAGTGGACCCAGTACTTC.

This clonotype showed up just once. In DNA form, the CDR3 reads TGTGCCAGCAGTCCTGAGCCTAGGAACTACGAGCAGTACTTC. This translates into CASSPEPRNYEQYF. The genes are TRBV12-3 or TRBV12-4 and TRBJ2-7; D gene unclear. The CDR3 is 14 amino acids. Trimming shortened V by 5 bases and J by 3 bases, and 14 bases separated the two germline ends.

In this sample, this clonotype turned up many times. The chain has TRBV7-2 and TRBJ1-1; possibly TRBD1 for D (6 bases). From germline, CDR1 is SGHTA and CDR2 FQGNSA. There are 16 residues in the CDR3. The V end was cut by 6 bases, the J end by 9 bases, with 26 bases between. The CDR3: CASRDQVGGGASQAFF. The CDR3 DNA is TGTGCCAGCAGGGACCAGGTTGGTGGGGGGGCGTCTCAAGCTTTCTTT.

This clonotype has at least ten counts. The V and J genes are TRBV3-1 and TRBJ1-1; TRBD1 is a possible D gene (5 bases). The CDR3 has 14 amino acids. Trimming removed 3 bases from V and 1 base from J, with 9 bases in between. CDR1 and CDR2 (germline): LGHDT, YNNKEL (reference sequence). In DNA, the CDR3 is TGTGCCAGCAGCCATGTACAGGCGAACACTGAAGCTTTCTTT. This sequence encodes CASSHVQANTEAFF.

The CDR3 DNA is TGTGCCAGCAGTTACGACAGGGTGGATAACACTGAAGCTTTCTTT. Its protein product is CASSYDRVDNTEAFF. This rearrangement joins TRBV12-3 or TRBV12-4 to TRBJ1-1; 7 nucleotides agree with TRBD1. Unmatched junction bases numbered 7, after V lost 4 bases and J lost 2 bases. The CDR3 has 15 amino acids.

To note about this clonotype: One junction end does not reproduce the germline sequence, and a read error may be involved. The V call is TRBV7-2, the J call TRBJ2-3, with a weak D call TRBD1 (5 bases). CDR1 is SGHTA, CDR2 FQGNSA, per germline. This CDR3 spans 12 amino acids. The CDR3 region has the DNA TGTGCCAGCAGCTTTTTAGGGGATACGCAGTATTTC. Its translation: CASSFLGDTQYF. Together with reference TRBV7-2 and TRBJ2-3, the CDR3 gives the full variable domain: GAGVSQSPSNKVTEKGKDVELRCDPISGHTALYWYRQSLGQGLEFLIYFQGNSAPDKSGLPSDRFSAERTGGSVSTLTIQRTQQEDSAVYLCASSFLGDTQYFGPGTRLTVL.

The sample holds many counts of this clonotype. The V gene is TRBV5-1, the J gene TRBJ2-7, with 7 bases identical to TRBD1. This CDR3 has 12 residues. The V segment lost 4 bases and the J segment 5 bases; nucleotides outside the gene matches: 3. Germline V gene sequence: CDR1 SGHRS, CDR2 YFSETQ. The CDR3 sequence: CASSQTGDEQYF. Here the CDR3 DNA reads TGCGCCAGCAGCCAAACAGGGGACGAGCAGTACTTC.

The gene calls are TRBV20-1 and TRBJ2-7; 10 bases line up with TRBD1. The V gene end was trimmed by 6 bases and the J gene end by 6 bases; junction bases not matched to a gene: 11. This CDR3 comprises 14 residues. Germline V gene lookup returns CDR1 DFQATT and CDR2 SNEGSKA (reference sequence). CDR3 sequence: CSAQDRGPYIEQYF. The CDR3 DNA sequence: TGCAGTGCCCAAGACAGGGGGCCTTACATCGAGCAGTACTTC.

This chain joins TRBV28 and TRBJ2-7; D possibly corresponds to TRBD2 (5 bases). Trimming cost V 5 bases and J 3 bases, with 26 bases left between them. The CDR3 runs to 18 residues. Looked up from germline, CDR1 is MDHEN and CDR2 is SYDVKM. The CDR3 region has the DNA TGTGCCAGCAGTACAAAAACCTCCGGGGAGTACGATTACTACGAGCAGTACTTC. Protein: CASSTKTSGEYDYYEQYF.

This clonotype was observed at least ten times. DNA of the CDR3: TGCAGCGTTGATCCCGGGTCGGGGCAGGGGGCCAGAGGCTACACCTTC. Protein: CSVDPGSGQGARGYTF. The rearrangement uses TRBV29-1 and TRBJ1-2; 8 bases agree with TRBD1. In germline, CDR1 is SQVTM, CDR2 ANQGSEA. The CDR3 is made up of 16 amino acids. V lost 3 bases, J lost 8 bases, and 17 bases stayed unmatched.

In its sample, this clonotype was seen a few times. The chain couples TRBV5-1 to TRBJ1-4; 9 bases fit TRBD1. CDR3 length: 14 amino acids. Germline-derived CDR1 and CDR2 are SGHRS and YFSETQ. Losses at the gene ends were 3 bases for V and 5 bases for J; bases not matched to a gene: 2. The CDR3 region is CASSSQGANEKLFF. The CDR3 DNA sequence: TGCGCCAGCAGCTCACAGGGGGCGAATGAAAAACTGTTTTTT.

This clonotype was picked up a small number of times. The rearrangement uses TRBV12-3 or TRBV12-4 and TRBJ1-4, with D possibly TRBD1 on 6 matching bases. This CDR3 contains 13 residues. V lost 4 bases and J 7 bases, leaving 10 bases between the germline ends. CDR3 DNA: TGTGCCAGCAGTTGGACAGATGGTGAAAAACTGTTTTTT. It yields the protein CASSWTDGEKLFF.

By sample fraction, this clonotype is medium-sized. This sequence joins TRBV5-1 and TRBJ2-3; 11 bases match TRBD2. This CDR3 has 16 residues. Per germline, CDR1 SGHRS and CDR2 YFSETQ. The J segment lost 0 bases and the V segment lost 4 bases, leaving 4 bases of the junction unmatched. DNA for the CDR3: TGCGCCAGCAGCAAGGGACTAGCGGCCAGCACAGATACGCAGTATTTT. As protein: CASSKGLAASTDTQYF.

CDR3 in DNA: TGTGCCAGCAGTTTCTCGGGTCTATATCAGCCCCAGCATTTT. The encoded protein is CASSFSGLYQPQHF. The chain recombines TRBV27 with TRBJ1-5; D gene uncertain. The V gene's germline CDR1 is MNHEY and CDR2 SMNVEV (reference sequence). The ends were cut back, 3 bases at V and 5 bases at J, with 11 bases in the middle. The CDR3 runs to 14 residues.

The rearrangement uses TRBV7-6 and TRBJ2-2, with 12 bases matching TRBD2. With V trimmed by 3 bases and J by 6 bases, 8 bases remained unmatched. This CDR3 contains 17 residues. The V gene's germline CDR1 is SGHVS and CDR2 FNYEAQ. CDR3 in DNA: TGTGCCAGCAGCTTCCGGCTAGCGGGAGGGCCTTCCGGGGAGCTGTTTTTT. This gives the protein CASSFRLAGGPSGELFF.

This clonotype was recorded at least ten times. The gene calls are TRBV9 and TRBJ2-1; 8 nucleotides agree with TRBD2. From germline, CDR1 is SGDLS and CDR2 YYNGEE. CDR3 length equals 14 residues. J lost 2 bases, V lost 4 bases, and 2 bases had no gene match. In DNA form, the CDR3 reads TGTGCCAGCAGCTCTAGCGGGCCCTACAATGAGCAGTTCTTC. Translation: CASSSSGPYNEQFF.

There are a few counts of this clonotype. The chain is built from TRBV20-1 and TRBJ2-3; D is perhaps TRBD2 (5 bases). CDR3 length: 12 amino acids. V was cut by 6 bases and J by 3 bases, with 10 bases left in between. The germline V gene has CDR1 DFQATT and CDR2 SNEGSKA (reference sequence). CDR3 DNA: TGCAGTGCCCCTCGGGGTACAGATACGCAGTATTTT. This translates into CSAPRGTDTQYF.

This clonotype was detected ten times or more. The chain has TRBV29-1 and TRBJ2-1; 7 nucleotides align to TRBD1. V lost 6 bases to trimming and J lost 5 bases; unmatched junction nucleotides: 10. This CDR3 is built from 14 residues. Germline CDR1 is SQVTM and CDR2 is ANQGSEA. The CDR3 sequence is CSVSTGLFDNEQFF. CDR3 in DNA: TGCAGCGTGTCGACAGGGCTTTTCGACAATGAGCAGTTCTTC.

The gene calls are TRBV7-2 and TRBJ1-2; TRBD1 matches 8 bases. CDR3 length: 15 amino acids. Trimming removed 1 base from V and 5 bases from J; junction bases left unmatched: 6. CDR1 and CDR2 from the germline V gene are SGHTA and FQGNSA. The CDR3 region has the DNA TGTGCCAGCAGCTTAGGAGGGACAGGCCTTTATGGCTACACCTTC. Amino acids: CASSLGGTGLYGYTF.